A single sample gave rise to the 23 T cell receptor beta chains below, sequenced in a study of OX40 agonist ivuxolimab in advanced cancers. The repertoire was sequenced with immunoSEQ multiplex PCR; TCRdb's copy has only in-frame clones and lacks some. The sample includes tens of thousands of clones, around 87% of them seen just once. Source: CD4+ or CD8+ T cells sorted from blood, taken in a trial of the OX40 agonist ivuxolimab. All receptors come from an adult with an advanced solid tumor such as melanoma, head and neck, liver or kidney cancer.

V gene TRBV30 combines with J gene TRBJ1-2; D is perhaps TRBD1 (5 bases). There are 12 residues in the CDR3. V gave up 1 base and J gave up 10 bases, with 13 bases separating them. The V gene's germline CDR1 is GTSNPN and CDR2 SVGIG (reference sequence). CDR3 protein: CAWSEVGRDYTF. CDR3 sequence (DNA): TGTGCCTGGAGTGAGGTGGGACGGGACTACACCTTC.

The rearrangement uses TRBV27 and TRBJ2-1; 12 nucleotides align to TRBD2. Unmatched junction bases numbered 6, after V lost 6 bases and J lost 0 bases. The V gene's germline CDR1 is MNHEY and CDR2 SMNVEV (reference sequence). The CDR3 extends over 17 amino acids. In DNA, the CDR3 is TGTGCCAGCAGCCGAAGACTAGCGGGAGTCTCCTACAATGAGCAGTTCTTC. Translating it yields CASSRRLAGVSYNEQFF.

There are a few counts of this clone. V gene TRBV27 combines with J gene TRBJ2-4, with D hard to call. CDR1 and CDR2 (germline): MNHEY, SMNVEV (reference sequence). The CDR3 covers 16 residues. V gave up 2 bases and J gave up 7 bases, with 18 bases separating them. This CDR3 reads CASSLHWAEGMNIQYF. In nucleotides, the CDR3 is TGTGCCAGCAGTTTACATTGGGCTGAAGGGATGAACATTCAGTACTTC.

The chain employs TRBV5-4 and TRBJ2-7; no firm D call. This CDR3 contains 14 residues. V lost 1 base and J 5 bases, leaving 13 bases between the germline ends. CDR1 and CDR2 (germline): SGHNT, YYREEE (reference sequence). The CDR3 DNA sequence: TGTGCCAGCAGCTTGATCGGGTCTGTCGACGAGCAGTACTTC. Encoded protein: CASSLIGSVDEQYF.

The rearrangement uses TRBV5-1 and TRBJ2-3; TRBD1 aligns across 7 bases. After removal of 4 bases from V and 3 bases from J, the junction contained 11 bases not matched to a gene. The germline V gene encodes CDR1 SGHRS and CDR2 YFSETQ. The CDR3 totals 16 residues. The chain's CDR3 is CASSTQTGVTTDTQYF. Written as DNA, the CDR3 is TGCGCCAGCAGCACGCAAACAGGGGTCACGACAGATACGCAGTATTTT.

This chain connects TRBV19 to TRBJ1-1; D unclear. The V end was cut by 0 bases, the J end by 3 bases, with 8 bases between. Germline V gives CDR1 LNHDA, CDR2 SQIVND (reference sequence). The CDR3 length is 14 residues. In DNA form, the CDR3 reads TGTGCCAGTAGTATAGACAGTTACTACACTGAAGCTTTCTTT. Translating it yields CASSIDSYYTEAFF.

The CDR3, as DNA: TGTGCCAGTTCAACTCGGGAGTTGGACTACAATGAGCAGTTCTTC. Translated: CASSTRELDYNEQFF. This chain links TRBV19 with TRBJ2-1; tentatively, D is TRBD2 (6 bases). Between the trimmed V and J ends, which lost 8 bases and 3 bases, there was a span of 17 bases. The CDR3 extends over 15 amino acids. The V gene's germline CDR1 is LNHDA and CDR2 SQIVND (reference sequence). Using reference TRBV19 and TRBJ2-1 for the parts outside the CDR3, the full variable domain is DGGITQSPKYLFRKEGQNVTLSCEQNLNHDAMYWYRQDPGQGLRLIYYSQIVNDFQKGDIAEGYSVSREKKESFPLTVTSAQKNPTAFYLCASSTRELDYNEQFFGPGTRLTVL.

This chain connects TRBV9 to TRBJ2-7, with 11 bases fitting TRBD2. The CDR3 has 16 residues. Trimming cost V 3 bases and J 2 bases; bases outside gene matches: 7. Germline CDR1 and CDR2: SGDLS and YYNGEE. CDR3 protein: CASSESTSGAAYEQYF. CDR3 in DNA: TGTGCCAGCAGCGAATCGACTAGCGGGGCCGCCTACGAGCAGTACTTC.

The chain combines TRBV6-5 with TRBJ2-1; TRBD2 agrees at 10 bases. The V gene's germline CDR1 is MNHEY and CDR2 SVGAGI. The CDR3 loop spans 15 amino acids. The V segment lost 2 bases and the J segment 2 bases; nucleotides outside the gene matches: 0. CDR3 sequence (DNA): TGTGCCAGCAGTTACCTAGCGGGGGCCTACAATGAGCAGTTCTTC. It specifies CASSYLAGAYNEQFF.

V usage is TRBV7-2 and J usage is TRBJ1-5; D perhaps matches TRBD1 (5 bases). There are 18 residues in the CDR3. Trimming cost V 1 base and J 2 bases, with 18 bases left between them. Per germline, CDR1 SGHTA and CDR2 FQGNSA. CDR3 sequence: CASSLGLGTMGGNQPQHF. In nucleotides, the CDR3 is TGTGCCAGCAGCTTAGGCTTGGGGACGATGGGCGGCAATCAGCCCCAGCATTTT.

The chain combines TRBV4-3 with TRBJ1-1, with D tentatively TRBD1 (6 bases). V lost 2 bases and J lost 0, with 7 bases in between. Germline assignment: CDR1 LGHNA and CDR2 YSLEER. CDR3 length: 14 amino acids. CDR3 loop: CASSQQGLNTEAFF. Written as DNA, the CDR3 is TGCGCCAGCAGCCAACAGGGGCTGAACACTGAAGCTTTCTTT.

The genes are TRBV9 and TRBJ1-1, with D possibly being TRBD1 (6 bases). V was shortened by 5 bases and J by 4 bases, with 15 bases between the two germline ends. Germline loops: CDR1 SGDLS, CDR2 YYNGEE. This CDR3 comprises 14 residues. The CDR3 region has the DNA TGTGCCAGCAGTCCGGGGGCGGCGGTCACTGAAGCTTTCTTT. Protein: CASSPGAAVTEAFF.

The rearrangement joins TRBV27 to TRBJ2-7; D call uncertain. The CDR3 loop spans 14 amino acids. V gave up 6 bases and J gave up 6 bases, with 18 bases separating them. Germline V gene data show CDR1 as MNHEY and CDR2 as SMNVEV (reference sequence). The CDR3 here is CASSHHLVVREQYV. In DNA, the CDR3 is TGTGCCAGCAGCCACCATTTAGTTGTTCGCGAGCAGTACGTC.

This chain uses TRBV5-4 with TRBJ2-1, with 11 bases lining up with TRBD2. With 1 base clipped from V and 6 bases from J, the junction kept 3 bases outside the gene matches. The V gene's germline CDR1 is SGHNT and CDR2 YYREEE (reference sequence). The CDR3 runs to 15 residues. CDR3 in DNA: TGTGCCAGCAGCTTGTCAACTAGCGGGAGCAATGAGCAGTTCTTC. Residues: CASSLSTSGSNEQFF.

CDR3 loop: CASSVDWLADTGELFF. CDR3 DNA sequence: TGTGCCAGCAGCGTAGATTGGCTAGCGGACACCGGGGAGCTGTTTTTT. The chain couples TRBV9 to TRBJ2-2; 7 bases are a match to TRBD2. The CDR3 runs 16 residues. The ends lost 0 bases at V and 3 bases at J; junction bases unmatched: 5. In germline, CDR1 is SGDLS, CDR2 YYNGEE.

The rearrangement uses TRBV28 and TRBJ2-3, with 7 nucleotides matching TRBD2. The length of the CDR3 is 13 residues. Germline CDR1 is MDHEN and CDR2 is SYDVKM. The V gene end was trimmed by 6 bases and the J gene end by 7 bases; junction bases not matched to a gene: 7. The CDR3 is CASRWGGSNTQYF. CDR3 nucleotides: TGTGCCAGCAGATGGGGGGGGTCCAATACGCAGTATTTT.

CDR3 nucleotide sequence: TGTGCCAGCAGAAGGGGGGCCTTGAACACTGAAGCTTTCTTT. Translation: CASRRGALNTEAFF. This rearrangement joins TRBV11-2 to TRBJ1-1; D is possibly TRBD1 (6 bases). There are 14 residues in the CDR3. V gave up 6 bases and J gave up 0 bases, with 11 bases separating them. Germline lookup yields CDR1 SGHAT and CDR2 FQNNGV.

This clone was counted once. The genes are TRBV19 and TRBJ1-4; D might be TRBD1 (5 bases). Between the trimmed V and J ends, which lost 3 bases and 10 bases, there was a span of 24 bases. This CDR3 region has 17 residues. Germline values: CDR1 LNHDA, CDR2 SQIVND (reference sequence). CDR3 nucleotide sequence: TGTGCCAGTAGTATTGAGGCATCTGGGACGCCGCAGGGAAAACTGTTTTTT. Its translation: CASSIEASGTPQGKLFF. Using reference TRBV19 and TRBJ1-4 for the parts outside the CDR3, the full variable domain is DGGITQSPKYLFRKEGQNVTLSCEQNLNHDAMYWYRQDPGQGLRLIYYSQIVNDFQKGDIAEGYSVSREKKESFPLTVTSAQKNPTAFYLCASSIEASGTPQGKLFFGSGTQLSVL.

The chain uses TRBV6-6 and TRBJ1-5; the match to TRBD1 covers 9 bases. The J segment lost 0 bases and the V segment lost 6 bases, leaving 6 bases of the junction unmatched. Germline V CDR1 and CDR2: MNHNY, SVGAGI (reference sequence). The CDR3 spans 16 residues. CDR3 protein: CASRRQGGDSNQPQHF. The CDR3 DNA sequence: TGTGCCAGCAGAAGACAGGGGGGGGATAGCAATCAGCCCCAGCATTTT.

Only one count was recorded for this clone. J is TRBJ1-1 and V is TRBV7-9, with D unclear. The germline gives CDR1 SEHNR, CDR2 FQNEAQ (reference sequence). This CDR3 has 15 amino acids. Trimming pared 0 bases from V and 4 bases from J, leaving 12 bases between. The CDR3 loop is CASSLATPMSTEAFF. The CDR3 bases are TGTGCCAGCAGCTTAGCGACACCCATGAGCACTGAAGCTTTCTTT. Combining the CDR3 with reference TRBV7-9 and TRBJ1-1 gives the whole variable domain DTGVSQNPRHKITKRGQNVTFRCDPISEHNRLYWYRQTLGQGPEFLTYFQNEAQLEKSRLLSDRFSAERPKGSFSTLEIQRTEQGDSAMYLCASSLATPMSTEAFFGQGTRLTVV.

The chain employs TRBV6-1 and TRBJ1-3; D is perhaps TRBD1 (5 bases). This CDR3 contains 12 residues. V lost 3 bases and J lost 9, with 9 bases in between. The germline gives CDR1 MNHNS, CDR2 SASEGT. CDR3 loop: CASSESGTTIYF. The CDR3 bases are TGTGCCAGCAGTGAGTCAGGGACCACCATATATTTT.

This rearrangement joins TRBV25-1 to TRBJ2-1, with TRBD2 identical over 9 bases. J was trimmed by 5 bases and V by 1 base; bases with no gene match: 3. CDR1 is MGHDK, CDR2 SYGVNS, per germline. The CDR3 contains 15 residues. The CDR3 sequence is CASSESLAGNNEQFF. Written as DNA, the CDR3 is TGTGCCAGCAGTGAATCTCTAGCGGGGAACAATGAGCAGTTCTTC. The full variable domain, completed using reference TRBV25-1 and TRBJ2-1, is EADIYQTPRYLVIGTGKKITLECSQTMGHDKMYWYQQDPGMELHLIHYSYGVNSTEKGDLSSESTVSRIRTEHFPLTLESARPSHTSQYLCASSESLAGNNEQFFGPGTRLTVL.

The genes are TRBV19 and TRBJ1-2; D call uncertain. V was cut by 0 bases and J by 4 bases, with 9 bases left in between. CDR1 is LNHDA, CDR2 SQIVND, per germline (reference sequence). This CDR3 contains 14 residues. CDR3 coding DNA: TGTGCCAGTAGTATAGAAGGTCCGGGCTATGGCTACACCTTC. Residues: CASSIEGPGYGYTF. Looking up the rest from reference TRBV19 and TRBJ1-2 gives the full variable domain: DGGITQSPKYLFRKEGQNVTLSCEQNLNHDAMYWYRQDPGQGLRLIYYSQIVNDFQKGDIAEGYSVSREKKESFPLTVTSAQKNPTAFYLCASSIEGPGYGYTFGSGTRLTVV.